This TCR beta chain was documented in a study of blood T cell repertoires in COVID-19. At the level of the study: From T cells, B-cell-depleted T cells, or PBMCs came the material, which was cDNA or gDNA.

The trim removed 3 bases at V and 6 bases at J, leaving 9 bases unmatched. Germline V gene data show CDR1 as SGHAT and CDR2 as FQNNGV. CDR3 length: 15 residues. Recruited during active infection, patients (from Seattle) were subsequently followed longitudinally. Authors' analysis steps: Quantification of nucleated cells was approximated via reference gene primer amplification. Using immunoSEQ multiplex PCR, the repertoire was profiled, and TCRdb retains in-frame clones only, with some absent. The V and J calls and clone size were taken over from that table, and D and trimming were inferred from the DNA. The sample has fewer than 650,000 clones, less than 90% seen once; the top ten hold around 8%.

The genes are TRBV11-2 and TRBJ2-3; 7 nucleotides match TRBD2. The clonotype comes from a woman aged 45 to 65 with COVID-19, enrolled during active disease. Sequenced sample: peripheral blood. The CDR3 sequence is CASSLERGSGDTQYF. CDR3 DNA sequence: TGTGCCAGCAGCTTGGAGCGGGGAAGTGGGGATACGCAGTATTTT. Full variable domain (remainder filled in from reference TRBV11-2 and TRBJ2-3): EAGVAQSPRYKIIEKRQSVAFWCNPISGHATLYWYQQILGQGPKLLIQFQNNGVVDDSQLPKDRFSAERLKGVDSTLKIQPAKLEDSAVYLCASSLERGSGDTQYFGPGTRLTVL.